Listed here is a single TCR beta chain. The DNA ends 3 residues before the CDR3 does, and the rest of the CDR3 is filled in from the germline J gene. The method was immunoSEQ multiplex PCR; TCRdb's version includes in-frame clones alone and lacks a portion of them. The clone table shows 45,000 to 55,000 clones, with the ten largest holding around 1.5%. The sample comes from a study of T cells in women clearing cervical HPV infection. V lost 5 bases, J lost 3 bases, and 8 bases lay in between. Germline V gene sequence: CDR1 ENHRY, CDR2 SYGVKD. The CDR3 covers 12 residues. Sequencing used blood buffy coat. The chain links TRBV10-3 to TRBJ2-7; TRBD2 might be the D (6 bases). This receptor was obtained from a woman aged 18 to 75 with a cervical HPV16 infection that either progressed to CIN3+ or cleared (not recorded which). The CDR3 sequence is CAISQGGYEQYF. CDR3 DNA, as far as it was read: TGTGCCATCAGTCAGGGAGGCTACGAG.